This T cell receptor beta chain originates from a study of shared clonotypes between healthy human individuals. Some clones are missing from TCRdb's copy, which holds only in-frame ones; the method was immunoSEQ multiplex PCR. Of over a million clones listed, 70% to 80% are singletons. The CDR3 is 18 amino acids. Germline V gene lookup returns CDR1 MNHNS and CDR2 SASEGT. The V end lost 2 bases, the J end lost 4 bases, and 21 bases lay between the germline ends. This clonotype originated in a man aged 18 to 30 in good health. Some clones in this sample may be carry-over from other donors' samples. This chain joins TRBV6-1 and TRBJ1-5; D call uncertain. The sample comprised memory CD4+ T cells from PBMCs. Regarding subset: CD45RA-negative fraction. The CDR3 DNA is TGTGCCAGCAGTGAAATGATAGTACAGACAACTTTTAATCAGCCCCAGCATTTT. Its protein is CASSEMIVQTTFNQPQHF.